What follows describes a single T cell receptor beta chain. Its antigen target is currently unknown. No clone much larger than this one lies a single base away; base qualities are absent. The time point label corresponds to: week 23, last vaccination. Each vaccine dose, consisting of 300 ug of a 20-mer mutant IDH1 peptide in Montanide, was administered subcutaneously with topical imiquimod. The donors had newly diagnosed IDH1-mutant astrocytomas of WHO grade 3 or 4 that showed loss of nuclear ATRX. The samples were drawn from NOA16, a multicentre, single-arm, open-label phase I trial in Germany that tested a mutant IDH1 peptide vaccine in humans for the first time. Genomic DNA for TCRB sequencing was extracted from EDTA blood using the DNeasy Blood and Tissue Kit. This entry comes from a study of a mutant IDH1 vaccine in newly diagnosed glioma (dated by TCRdb to 2020 to 2022). General notes on the study: Patients received eight vaccinations in weeks 1, 3, 5, 7, 11, 15, 19 and 23, corresponding to visits V03 through V10. Vaccination started 4-6 weeks after radiotherapy alone, or was given together with temozolomide cycles in the groups whose treatment included chemotherapy. Of the 30 or so patients who were treated, about 60% were male and around 40% were female, and the mean age was about 40 years. Before enrollment, patients had received standard therapy of radiotherapy alone, temozolomide alone, or radiochemotherapy with temozolomide; most received the combination. Six visits were used for peripheral blood collection: V03 (baseline), V05, V07, V10, V12 and V13. Longitudinal TCRB deep sequencing was done for 20 to 25 treated patients, wherever samples were available for exploratory analyses.

General conclusions and limits of the study: According to the authors, sample limitations meant that analyses of patient blood samples could not be reproduced. Selection of PBMC samples for TCRB deep sequencing was based on availability. Vaccine-induced immune responses across multiple MHC alleles were detected in over 85% of patients. Changes in the top peripheral T cell clonotypes picked up by TCRB sequencing did not appear to be linked to pseudoprogression.

The CDR3 measures 13 amino acids from cysteine to phenylalanine. Of all the DNA, just the CDR3 is kept, 39 bases in frame from base 1. V and J are truncated by 1 base and 5 bases respectively, leaving an intervening sequence of 9 bases. CDR1 and CDR2, per the germline V gene (reference sequence), are SGHNT and YYREEE. The library was prepared using the immunoSEQ multiplex PCR assay. Following the manufacturer's protocol, the hsTCRB Kit was used to amplify rearranged TCR beta chain sequences. An Illumina MiSeq was used to sequence the TCRB libraries. The source study handled its data this way. Demultiplexing, trimming and gene mapping were performed with the kit vendor's proprietary platform. TCRdb's version of the immuneACCESS table is confined to in-frame rearrangements and falls short of the full clone set. An unresolved V gene accounts for under half of the shortfall where checked; the remainder is of unknown origin. V and J calls and clone size are those listed in that table; D and trimming were worked out from the DNA. Across this sample there are 9,500 to 12,000 clones, with about 91% seen only once. The ten largest clones represent about 5.2% of the sample.

The starting material was PBMCs, obtained from a glioma patient whose treatment included an IDH1 peptide vaccine. The sequence was obtained from a woman aged 40-49 years with glioma. Some clones in this sample may be carry-over from other donors' samples. This sequence uses TRBV5-4 and TRBJ2-5; matching of 5 bases hints at TRBD2 as the D gene. CDR3 sequence: CASSLLTSETQYF. The nucleotide sequence is TGTGCCAGCAGCTTGCTTACTAGTGAGACCCAGTACTTC.